This TCR beta chain was documented in a study of cytomegalovirus exposure and HLA in healthy donors. Study summary: HLA-typed donors were the source of approximately 80 million unique TCRs, which an early data release held.

The length of the CDR3 is 18 residues. V trimming: 0 bases; J trimming: 4 bases; junction bases outside the gene matches: 14. CDR1 and CDR2 (germline): LGHNT, FRNRAP. Points from the study as a whole: Altogether, around 160 TCR beta chains were recorded as cytomegalovirus-associated. Some highly shared sequence variants likely arose as a pipeline artifact. Reports state that TCR beta sequences accurately predicted most subjects' HLA-A and HLA-B alleles.

Use of 60 Vbeta and 13 Jbeta primers characterized the PCR. The table came from immunoSEQ multiplex PCR; TCRdb's copy has only in-frame clones and leaves some out. The sample includes 110,000 or so clones, 67% of them seen just once. As for this clone: Its antigen is currently unknown.

The sequence was obtained from a man between 18 and 35 years old in good health and CMV-seropositive. Sequenced sample: PBMCs. The chain has TRBV12-5 and TRBJ1-2; 7 bases map to TRBD1. The CDR3 DNA reads as TGTGCTAGTGGTTTGGTATTAGGGCAGGGGGTAAGTTCCTATGGCTACACCTTC. Protein: CASGLVLGQGVSSYGYTF.